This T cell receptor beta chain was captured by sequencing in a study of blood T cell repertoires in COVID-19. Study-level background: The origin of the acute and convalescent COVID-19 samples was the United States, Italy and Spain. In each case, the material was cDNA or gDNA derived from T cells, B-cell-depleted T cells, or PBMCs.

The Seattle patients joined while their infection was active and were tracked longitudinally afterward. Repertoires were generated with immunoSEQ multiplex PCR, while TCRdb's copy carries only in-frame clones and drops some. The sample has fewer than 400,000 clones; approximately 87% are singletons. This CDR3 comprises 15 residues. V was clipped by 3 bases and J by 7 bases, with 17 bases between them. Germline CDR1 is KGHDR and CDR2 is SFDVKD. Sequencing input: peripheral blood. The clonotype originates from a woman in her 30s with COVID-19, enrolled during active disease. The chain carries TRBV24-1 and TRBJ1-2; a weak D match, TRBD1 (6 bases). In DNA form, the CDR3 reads TGTGCCACCAGTGATCAAAAGAAAGGGGGATCTGGCTACACCTTC. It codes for CATSDQKKGGSGYTF.